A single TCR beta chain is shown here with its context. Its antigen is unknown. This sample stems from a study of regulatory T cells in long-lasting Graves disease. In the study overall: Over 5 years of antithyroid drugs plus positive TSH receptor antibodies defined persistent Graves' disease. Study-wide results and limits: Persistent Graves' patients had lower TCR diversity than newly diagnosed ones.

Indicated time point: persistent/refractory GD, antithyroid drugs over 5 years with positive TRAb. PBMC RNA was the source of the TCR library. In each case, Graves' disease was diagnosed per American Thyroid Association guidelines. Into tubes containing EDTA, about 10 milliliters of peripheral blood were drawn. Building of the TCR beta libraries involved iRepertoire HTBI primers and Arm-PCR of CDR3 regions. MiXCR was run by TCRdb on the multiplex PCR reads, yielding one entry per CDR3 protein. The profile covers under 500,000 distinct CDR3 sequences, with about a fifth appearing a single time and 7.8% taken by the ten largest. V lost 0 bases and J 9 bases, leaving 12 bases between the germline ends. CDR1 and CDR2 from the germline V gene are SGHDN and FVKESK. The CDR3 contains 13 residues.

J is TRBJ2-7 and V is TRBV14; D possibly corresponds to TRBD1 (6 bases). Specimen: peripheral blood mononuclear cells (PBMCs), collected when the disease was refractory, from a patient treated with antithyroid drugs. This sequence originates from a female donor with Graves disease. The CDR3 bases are TGTGCCAGCAGCCAAGACCCCAGGGGCGGGCAGTACTTC. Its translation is CASSQDPRGGQYF.